The following is a T cell receptor beta chain sequence with its context. This sample was taken from a study of control samples from healthy donors and cancer patients. CDR1 is SGHRS, CDR2 YFSETQ, per germline. V lost 2 bases to trimming and J lost 9 bases, with 15 bases between them. The CDR3 has 14 amino acids. Some clones are missing from TCRdb's copy, which holds only in-frame ones; the method was immunoSEQ multiplex PCR. The repertoire holds under 450,000 clones, with about 93% as singletons. V gene TRBV5-1 combines with J gene TRBJ2-1; D is possibly TRBD1 or TRBD2 (6 bases each). This TCR derives from a man aged 35-49 years with head and neck cancer. The sequenced sample was PBMCs. CDR3 sequence: CASSLSQGGGEQFF. The DNA for the CDR3 is TGCGCCAGCAGCTTATCACAGGGAGGCGGTGAGCAGTTCTTC.